This T cell receptor beta chain was observed in a study of blood T cell repertoires in COVID-19. About the research overall: Samples taken during acute and convalescent COVID-19 were collected in the United States, Italy and Spain.

Assay: immunoSEQ multiplex PCR; the TCRdb copy retains only in-frame clones and omits some. Among about 260,000 clones listed, about nine tenths were seen once. With 5 bases removed from V and 6 bases from J, the gap between germline ends came to 14 bases. CDR1 SGHTA and CDR2 FQGNSA come from the germline V gene. The CDR3 spans 14 residues. The sequencing sample was made of peripheral blood. V and J are TRBV7-2 and TRBJ1-5; D is unresolved. This TCR was sampled from a woman between 45 and 60 years old who had recovered from COVID-19. The CDR3 DNA reads as TGTGCCAGCAGCCCCGAGCCTCGTGGTCAGCCCCAGCATTTT. As protein: CASSPEPRGQPQHF. Complete variable domain (other parts from reference TRBV7-2 and TRBJ1-5): GAGVSQSPSNKVTEKGKDVELRCDPISGHTALYWYRQSLGQGLEFLIYFQGNSAPDKSGLPSDRFSAERTGGSVSTLTIQRTQQEDSAVYLCASSPEPRGQPQHFGDGTRLSIL.